These 2 T cell receptor beta chains originate from one sample sequenced in a study of blood T cells in healthy people across ages. Primers used in a second PCR of roughly 7 to 12 cycles were a sample-barcoded 5' primer and a J-beta primer mix. A single record per CDR3 protein comes from TCRdb applying MiXCR to the 5' RACE reads. The sample holds 550,000 to 800,000 distinct CDR3 sequences, more than 20% seen once. Material for sequencing was blood. These receptor sequences come from a man aged 70 or older in good health.

The CDR3 here is CSARDRRGNSPLHF. The CDR3 DNA reads TGCAGTGCTAGAGATCGGAGGGGTAATTCACCCCTCCACTTT. This chain links TRBV20-1 with TRBJ1-6, with D maybe TRBD1 (5 bases). Germline lookup yields CDR1 DFQATT and CDR2 SNEGSKA (reference sequence). CDR3 size: 14 residues. Trimming shortened V by 0 bases and J by 6 bases, and 9 bases separated the two germline ends.

CDR3 nucleotide sequence: TGTGCCAGCAGCTTGACTAGCCCGAGCTCCTACAATGAGCAGTTCTTC. Amino acid sequence: CASSLTSPSSYNEQFF. The chain couples TRBV5-4 to TRBJ2-1, with D possibly matching TRBD2 (6 bases). The germline CDR1 and CDR2 sequences are SGHNT and YYREEE (reference sequence). The CDR3 has 16 amino acids. V lost 1 base and J lost 0, with 11 bases in between.